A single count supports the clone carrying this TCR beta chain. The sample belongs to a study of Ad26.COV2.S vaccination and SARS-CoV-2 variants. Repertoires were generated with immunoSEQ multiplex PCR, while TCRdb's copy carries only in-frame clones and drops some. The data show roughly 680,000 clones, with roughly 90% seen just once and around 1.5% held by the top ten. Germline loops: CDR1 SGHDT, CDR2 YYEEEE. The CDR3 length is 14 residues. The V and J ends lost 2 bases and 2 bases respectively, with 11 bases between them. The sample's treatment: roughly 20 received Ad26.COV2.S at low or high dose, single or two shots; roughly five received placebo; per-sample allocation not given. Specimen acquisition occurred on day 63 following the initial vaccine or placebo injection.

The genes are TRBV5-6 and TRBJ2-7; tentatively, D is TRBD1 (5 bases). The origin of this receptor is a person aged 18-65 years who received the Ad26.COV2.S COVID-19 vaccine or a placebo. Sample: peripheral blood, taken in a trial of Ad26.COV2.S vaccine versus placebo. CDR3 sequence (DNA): TGTGCCAGCAGCTTCGGTTCAGGGACCTACGAGCAGTACTTC. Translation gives CASSFGSGTYEQYF.